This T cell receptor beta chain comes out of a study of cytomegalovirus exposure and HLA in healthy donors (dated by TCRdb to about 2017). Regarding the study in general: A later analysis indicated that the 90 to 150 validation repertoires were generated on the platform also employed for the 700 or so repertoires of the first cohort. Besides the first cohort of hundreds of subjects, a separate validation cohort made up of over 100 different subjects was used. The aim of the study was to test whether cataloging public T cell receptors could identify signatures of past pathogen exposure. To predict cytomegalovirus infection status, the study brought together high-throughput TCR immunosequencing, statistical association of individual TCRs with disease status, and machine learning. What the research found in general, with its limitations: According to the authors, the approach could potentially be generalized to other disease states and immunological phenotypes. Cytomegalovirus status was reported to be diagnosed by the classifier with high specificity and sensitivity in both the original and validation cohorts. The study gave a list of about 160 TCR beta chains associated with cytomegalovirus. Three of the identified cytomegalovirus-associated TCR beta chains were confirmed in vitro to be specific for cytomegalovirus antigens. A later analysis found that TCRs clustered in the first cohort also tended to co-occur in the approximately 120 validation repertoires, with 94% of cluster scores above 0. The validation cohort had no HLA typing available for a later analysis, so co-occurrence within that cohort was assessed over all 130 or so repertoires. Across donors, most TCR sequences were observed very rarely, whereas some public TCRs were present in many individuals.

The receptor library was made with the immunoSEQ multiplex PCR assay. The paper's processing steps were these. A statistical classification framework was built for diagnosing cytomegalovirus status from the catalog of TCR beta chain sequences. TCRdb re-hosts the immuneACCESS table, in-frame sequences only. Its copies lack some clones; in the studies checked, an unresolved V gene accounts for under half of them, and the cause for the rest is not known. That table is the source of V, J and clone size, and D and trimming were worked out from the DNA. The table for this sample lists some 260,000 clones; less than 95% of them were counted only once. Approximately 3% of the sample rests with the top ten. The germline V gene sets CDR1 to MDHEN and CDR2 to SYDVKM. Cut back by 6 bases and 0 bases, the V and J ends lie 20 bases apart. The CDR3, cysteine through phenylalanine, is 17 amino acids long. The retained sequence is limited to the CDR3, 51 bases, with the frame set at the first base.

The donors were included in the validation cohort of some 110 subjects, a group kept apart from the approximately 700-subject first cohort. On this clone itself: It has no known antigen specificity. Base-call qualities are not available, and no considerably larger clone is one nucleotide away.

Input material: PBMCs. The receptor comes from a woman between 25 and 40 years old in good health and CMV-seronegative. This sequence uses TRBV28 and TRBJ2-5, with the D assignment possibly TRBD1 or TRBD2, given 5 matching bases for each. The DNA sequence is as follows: TGTGCCAGCAGCGATCCGAGAGGGACCAAGTACCAAGAGACCCAGTACTTC. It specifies CASSDPRGTKYQETQYF.